This TCR beta chain was captured by sequencing in a study of T cells in Graves' hyperthyroidism and ophthalmopathy. General study points: In the blood, most expanded thyroid clonotypes above 0.001 appeared as well. Through a model of 13 V-J features, ophthalmopathy was separated from stable hyperthyroidism.

From RNA transcripts, TCR beta CDR3 regions were amplified. A set of HTBI primers served as the primers for a first-round RT-PCR of the TCR CDR3. A single record per CDR3 protein comes from TCRdb applying MiXCR to the multiplex PCR reads. The table has approximately 610,000 distinct CDR3 sequences, approximately 15% seen once. Remarks on this clonotype: No antigen is known for it.

There are 15 residues in the CDR3. V lost 4 bases to trimming and J lost 3 bases; unmatched junction nucleotides: 8. Germline assignment: CDR1 LGHDT and CDR2 YNNKEL (reference sequence). The chain combines TRBV3-1 with TRBJ2-7; 8 bases map to TRBD1. The sequenced material came from blood. The TCR comes from a woman in her thirties or forties with Graves' ophthalmopathy. DNA for the CDR3: TGTGCCAGCAGCCTGAGACAGGGGAACAGCTACGAGCAGTACTTC. Amino acid sequence: CASSLRQGNSYEQYF.